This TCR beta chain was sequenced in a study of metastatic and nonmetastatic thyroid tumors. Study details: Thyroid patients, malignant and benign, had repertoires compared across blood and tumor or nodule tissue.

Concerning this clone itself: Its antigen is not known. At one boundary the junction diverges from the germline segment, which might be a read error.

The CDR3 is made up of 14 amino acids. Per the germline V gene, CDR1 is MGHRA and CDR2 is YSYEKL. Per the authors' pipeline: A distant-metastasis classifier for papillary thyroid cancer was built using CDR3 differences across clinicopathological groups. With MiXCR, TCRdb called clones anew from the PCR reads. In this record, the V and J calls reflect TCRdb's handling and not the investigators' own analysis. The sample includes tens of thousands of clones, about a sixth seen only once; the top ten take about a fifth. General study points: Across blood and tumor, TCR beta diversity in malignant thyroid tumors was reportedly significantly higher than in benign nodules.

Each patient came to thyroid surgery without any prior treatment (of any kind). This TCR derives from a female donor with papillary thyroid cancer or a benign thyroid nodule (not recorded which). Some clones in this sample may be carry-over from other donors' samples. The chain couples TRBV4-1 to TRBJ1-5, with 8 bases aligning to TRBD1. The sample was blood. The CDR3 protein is CASSQAQGVQPQHF. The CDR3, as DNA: TGCGCCAGCAGTCAAGCACAGGGGGTACAGCCCCAGCATTTT.